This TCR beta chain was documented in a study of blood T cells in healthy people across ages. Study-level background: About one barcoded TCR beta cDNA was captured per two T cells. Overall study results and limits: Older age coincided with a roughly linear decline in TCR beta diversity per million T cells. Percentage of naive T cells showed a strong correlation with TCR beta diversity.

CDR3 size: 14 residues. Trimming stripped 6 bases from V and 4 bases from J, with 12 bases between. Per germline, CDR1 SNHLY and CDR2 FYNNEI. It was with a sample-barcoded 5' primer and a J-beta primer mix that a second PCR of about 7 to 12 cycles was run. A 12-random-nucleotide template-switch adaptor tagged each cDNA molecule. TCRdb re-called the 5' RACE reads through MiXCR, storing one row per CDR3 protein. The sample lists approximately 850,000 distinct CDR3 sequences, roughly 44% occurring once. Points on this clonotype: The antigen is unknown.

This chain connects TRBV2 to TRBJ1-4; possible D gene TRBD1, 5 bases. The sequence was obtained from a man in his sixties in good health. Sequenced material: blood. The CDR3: CASSRQPINEKLFF. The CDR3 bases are TGTGCCAGCAGCCGACAGCCTATTAATGAAAAACTGTTTTTT.